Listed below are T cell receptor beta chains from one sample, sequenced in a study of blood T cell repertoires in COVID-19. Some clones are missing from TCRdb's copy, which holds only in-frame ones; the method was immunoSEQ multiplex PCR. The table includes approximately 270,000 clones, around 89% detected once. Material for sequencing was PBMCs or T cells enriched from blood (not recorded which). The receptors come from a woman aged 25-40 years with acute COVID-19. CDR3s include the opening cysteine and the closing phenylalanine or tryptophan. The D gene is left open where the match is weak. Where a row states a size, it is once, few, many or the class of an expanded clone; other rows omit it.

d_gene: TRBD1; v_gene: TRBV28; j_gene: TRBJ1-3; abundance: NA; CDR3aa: CASSFHGDRGWDGNTIYF; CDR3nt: TGTGCCAGCAGTTTCCATGGGGACAGGGGGTGGGATGGAAACACCATATATTTT
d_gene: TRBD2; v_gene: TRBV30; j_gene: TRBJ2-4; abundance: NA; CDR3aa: CAWSGASGRAFPKNIQYF; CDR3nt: TGTGCCTGGAGTGGAGCTAGCGGGAGGGCCTTTCCCAAAAACATTCAGTACTTC
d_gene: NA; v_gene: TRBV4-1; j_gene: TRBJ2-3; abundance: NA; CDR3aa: CASSQGGVETDTQYF; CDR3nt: TGCGCCAGCAGCCAAGGGGGGGTTGAAACAGATACGCAGTATTTT
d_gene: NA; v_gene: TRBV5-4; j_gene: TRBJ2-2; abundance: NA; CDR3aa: CASSLAVATGELFF; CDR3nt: TGTGCCAGCAGCTTGGCCGTAGCTACCGGGGAGCTGTTTTTT
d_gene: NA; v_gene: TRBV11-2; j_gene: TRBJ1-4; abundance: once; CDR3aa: CASSSPYTGMTNEKLFF; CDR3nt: TGTGCCAGCAGCTCCCCGTATACAGGGATGACTAATGAAAAACTGTTTTTT
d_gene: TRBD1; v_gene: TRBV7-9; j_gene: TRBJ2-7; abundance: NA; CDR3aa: CASSSAGTGDPGQYF; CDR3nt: TGTGCCAGCAGTTCCGCCGGGACAGGGGACCCGGGGCAGTACTTC
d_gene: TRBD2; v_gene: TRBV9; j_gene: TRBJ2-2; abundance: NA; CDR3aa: CASSKRGSGSANTGELFF; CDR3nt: TGTGCCAGCAGCAAAAGGGGTAGCGGGAGCGCGAACACCGGGGAGCTGTTTTTT
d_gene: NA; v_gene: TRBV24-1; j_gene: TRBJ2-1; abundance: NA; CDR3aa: CATSDPSRSSYNEQFF; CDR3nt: TGTGCCACCAGTGACCCTTCGCGTAGCTCCTACAATGAGCAGTTCTTC
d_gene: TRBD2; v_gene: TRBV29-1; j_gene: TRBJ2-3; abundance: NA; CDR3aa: CSTQREYGDTQYF; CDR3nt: TGCAGCACCCAGCGGGAGTACGGGGATACGCAGTATTTT
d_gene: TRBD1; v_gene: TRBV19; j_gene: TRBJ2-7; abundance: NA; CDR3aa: CASSRQGASTEQYF; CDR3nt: TGTGCCAGTAGTAGACAGGGGGCCTCCACCGAACAGTACTTC
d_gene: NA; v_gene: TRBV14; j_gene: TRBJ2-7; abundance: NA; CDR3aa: CASSPGNTYEQYF; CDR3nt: TGTGCCAGCAGCCCGGGAAATACCTACGAGCAGTACTTC
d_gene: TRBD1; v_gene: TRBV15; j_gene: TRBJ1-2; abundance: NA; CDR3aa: CATSSYGQGIGYTF; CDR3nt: TGTGCCACCAGCAGCTACGGACAGGGTATAGGCTACACCTTC
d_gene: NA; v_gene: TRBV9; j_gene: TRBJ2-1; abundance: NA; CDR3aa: CASSVAGAGVLFF; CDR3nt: TGTGCCAGCAGCGTAGCGGGGGCGGGGGTTTTGTTCTTC
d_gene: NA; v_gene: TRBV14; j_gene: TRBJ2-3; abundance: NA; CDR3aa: CASRGFGQSTDTQYF; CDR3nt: TGTGCCAGCCGCGGGTTCGGACAGAGCACAGATACGCAGTATTTT
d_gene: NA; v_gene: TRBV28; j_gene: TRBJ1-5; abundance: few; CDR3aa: CASSLRGGGNQPQHF; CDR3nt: TGTGCCAGCAGTTTAAGGGGAGGGGGCAATCAGCCCCAGCATTTT
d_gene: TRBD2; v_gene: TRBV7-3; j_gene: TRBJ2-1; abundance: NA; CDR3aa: CASSSQREAYNEQFF; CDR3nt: TGTGCCAGCAGCTCTCAGCGGGAGGCCTACAATGAGCAGTTCTTC
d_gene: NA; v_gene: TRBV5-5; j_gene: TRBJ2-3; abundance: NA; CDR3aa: CASSPPSTSTDTQYF; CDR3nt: TGTGCCAGCAGCCCCCCTAGTACTAGCACAGATACGCAGTATTTT
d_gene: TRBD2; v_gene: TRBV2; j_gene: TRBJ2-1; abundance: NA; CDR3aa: CASRKWTSGIYNEQFF; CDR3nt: TGTGCCAGCAGAAAGTGGACTAGCGGGATCTACAATGAGCAGTTCTTC
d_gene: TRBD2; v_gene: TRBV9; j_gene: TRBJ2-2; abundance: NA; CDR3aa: CASSAAGTGGREWTGELFF; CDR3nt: TGTGCCAGCAGCGCAGCCGGGACCGGCGGGAGGGAGTGGACCGGGGAGCTGTTTTTT
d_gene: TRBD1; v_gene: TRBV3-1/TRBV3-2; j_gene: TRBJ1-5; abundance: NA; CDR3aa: CASSQTGGAEPQHF; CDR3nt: TGTGCCAGCAGCCAAACAGGGGGAGCTGAGCCCCAGCATTTT
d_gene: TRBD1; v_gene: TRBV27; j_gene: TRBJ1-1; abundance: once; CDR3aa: CASSLNTRSGQGNTEAFF; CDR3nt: TGTGCCAGCAGTTTAAATACCCGGTCCGGACAGGGAAATACTGAAGCTTTCTTT
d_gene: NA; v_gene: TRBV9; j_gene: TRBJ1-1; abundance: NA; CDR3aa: CASSVAISVEGGAFF; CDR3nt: TGTGCCAGCAGCGTAGCAATTAGTGTAGAGGGTGGGGCTTTCTTT
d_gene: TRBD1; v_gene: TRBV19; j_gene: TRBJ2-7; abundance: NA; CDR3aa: CASSLLRDRDEQYF; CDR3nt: TGTGCCAGTAGTCTACTCCGGGACAGGGACGAGCAGTACTTC
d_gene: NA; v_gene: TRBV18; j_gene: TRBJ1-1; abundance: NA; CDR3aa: CASSLGQGLPEAFF; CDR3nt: TGTGCCAGCTCACTCGGCCAGGGGCTTCCTGAAGCTTTCTTT
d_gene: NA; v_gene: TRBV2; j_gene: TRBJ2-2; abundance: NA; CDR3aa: CASSEREVREGELFF; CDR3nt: TGTGCCAGCAGTGAACGCGAAGTTCGAGAGGGGGAGCTGTTTTTT
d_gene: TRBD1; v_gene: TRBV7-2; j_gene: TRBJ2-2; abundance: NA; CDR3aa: CASSLDADRGAGELFF; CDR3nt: TGTGCCAGCAGCTTGGACGCTGACAGGGGCGCCGGGGAGCTGTTTTTT
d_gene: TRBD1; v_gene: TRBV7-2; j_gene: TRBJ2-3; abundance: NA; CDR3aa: CASSPRDRGPTDTQYF; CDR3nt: TGTGCCAGCAGCCCGCGGGACAGGGGCCCCACAGATACGCAGTATTTT
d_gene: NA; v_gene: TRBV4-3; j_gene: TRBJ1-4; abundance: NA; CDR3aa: CASSPLKSRGIEKLFF; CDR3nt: TGCGCCAGCAGCCCATTAAAGTCCAGGGGAATAGAAAAACTGTTTTTT
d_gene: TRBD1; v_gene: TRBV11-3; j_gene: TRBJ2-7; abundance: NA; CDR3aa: CASSLEGTGSYEQYF; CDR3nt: TGTGCCAGCAGCTTAGAAGGGACAGGGTCCTACGAGCAGTACTTC
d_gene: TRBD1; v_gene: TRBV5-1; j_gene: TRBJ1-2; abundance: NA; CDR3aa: CASSPIPGTEPNYGYTF; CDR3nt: TGCGCCAGCAGCCCGATACCAGGGACAGAACCTAACTATGGCTACACCTTC
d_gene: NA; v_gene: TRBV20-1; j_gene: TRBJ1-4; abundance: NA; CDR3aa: CSASLESTNEKLFF; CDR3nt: TGCAGTGCTAGTTTGGAGTCAACTAATGAAAAACTGTTTTTT
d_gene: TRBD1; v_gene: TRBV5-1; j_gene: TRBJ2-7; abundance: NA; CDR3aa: CASSLPRDRAHYEQYF; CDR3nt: TGCGCCAGCAGCTTGCCCCGGGACAGGGCCCACTACGAGCAGTACTTC
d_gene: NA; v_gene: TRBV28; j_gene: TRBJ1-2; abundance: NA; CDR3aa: CASSLRYGYTF; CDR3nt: TGTGCCAGCAGTTTACGGTATGGCTACACCTTC
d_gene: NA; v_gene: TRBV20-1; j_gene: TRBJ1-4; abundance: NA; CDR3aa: CSASPTVPEKLFF; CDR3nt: TGCAGTGCTAGTCCGACAGTTCCTGAAAAACTGTTTTTT
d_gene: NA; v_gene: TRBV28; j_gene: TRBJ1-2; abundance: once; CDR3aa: CASTSGVGYTF; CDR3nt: TGTGCCAGCACCTCAGGGGTCGGCTACACCTTC
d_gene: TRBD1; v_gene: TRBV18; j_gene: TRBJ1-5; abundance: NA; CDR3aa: CASSPTGGESQPQHF; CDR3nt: TGTGCCAGCTCACCCACAGGGGGCGAAAGTCAGCCCCAGCATTTT
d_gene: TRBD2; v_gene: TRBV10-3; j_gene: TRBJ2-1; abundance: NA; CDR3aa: CAISEMTSLSNEQFF; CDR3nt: TGTGCCATCAGTGAGATGACTAGCCTTAGCAATGAGCAGTTCTTC
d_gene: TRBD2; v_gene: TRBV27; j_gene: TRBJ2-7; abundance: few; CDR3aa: CASSLAGTSVYEQYF; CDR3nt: TGTGCCAGCAGTTTGGCCGGGACTAGCGTCTACGAGCAGTACTTC
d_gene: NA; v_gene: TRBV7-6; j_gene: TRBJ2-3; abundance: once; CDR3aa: CASSLGVLAYSTDTQYF; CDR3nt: TGTGCCAGCAGCTTAGGGGTGCTAGCGTATAGCACAGATACGCAGTATTTT
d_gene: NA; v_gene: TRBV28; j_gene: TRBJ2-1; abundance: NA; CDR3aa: CASSFVGDYNEQFF; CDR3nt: TGTGCCAGCAGTTTTGTAGGAGACTACAATGAGCAGTTCTTC
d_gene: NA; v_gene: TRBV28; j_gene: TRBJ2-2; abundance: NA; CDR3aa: CASVGHPNTGELFF; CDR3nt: TGTGCCAGCGTGGGACACCCGAACACCGGGGAGCTGTTTTTT
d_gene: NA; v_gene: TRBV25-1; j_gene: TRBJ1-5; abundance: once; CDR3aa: CANAFVEPHQPQHF; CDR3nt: TGTGCCAACGCGTTCGTAGAGCCTCATCAGCCCCAGCATTTT
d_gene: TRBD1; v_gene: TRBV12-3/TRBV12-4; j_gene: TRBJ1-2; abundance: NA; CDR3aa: CASSRDRDYGYTF; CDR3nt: TGTGCCAGCAGCCGGGACAGGGATTATGGCTACACCTTC
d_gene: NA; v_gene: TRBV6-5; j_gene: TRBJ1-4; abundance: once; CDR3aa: CASSFGQPSTNEKLFF; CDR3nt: TGTGCCAGCAGTTTTGGACAGCCATCAACTAATGAAAAACTGTTTTTT
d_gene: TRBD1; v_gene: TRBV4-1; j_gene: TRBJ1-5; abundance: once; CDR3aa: CASSQGQGGHNQPQHF; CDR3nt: TGCGCCAGCAGCCAGGGACAGGGCGGGCACAATCAGCCCCAGCATTTT
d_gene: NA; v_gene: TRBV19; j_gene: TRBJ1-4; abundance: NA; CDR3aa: CASSLRQDLNEKLFF; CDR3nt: TGTGCCAGTAGTCTAAGACAGGATCTTAATGAAAAACTGTTTTTT
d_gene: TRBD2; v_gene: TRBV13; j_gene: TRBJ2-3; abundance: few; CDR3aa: CASSPPGTSEPTDTQYF; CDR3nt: TGTGCCAGCAGCCCTCCCGGGACTAGCGAACCCACAGATACGCAGTATTTT
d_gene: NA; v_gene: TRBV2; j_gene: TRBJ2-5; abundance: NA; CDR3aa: CASSVPPQETQYF; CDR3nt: TGTGCCAGCAGTGTTCCTCCTCAAGAGACCCAGTACTTC
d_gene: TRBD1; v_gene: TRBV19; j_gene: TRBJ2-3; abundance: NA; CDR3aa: CASSPLGTGVIADTQYF; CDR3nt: TGTGCCAGTAGTCCCCTAGGGACAGGGGTAATTGCAGATACGCAGTATTTT
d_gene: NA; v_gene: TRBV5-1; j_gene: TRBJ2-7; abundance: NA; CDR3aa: CASSASGEQYF; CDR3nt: TGCGCCAGCAGCGCCTCGGGAGAGCAGTACTTC
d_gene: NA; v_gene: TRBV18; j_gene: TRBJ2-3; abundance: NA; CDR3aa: CASSHSDQRNTDTQYF; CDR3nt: TGTGCCAGCTCACACAGTGACCAACGTAACACAGATACGCAGTATTTT
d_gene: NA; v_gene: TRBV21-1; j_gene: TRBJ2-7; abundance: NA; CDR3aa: CASSKQSHRGTGSVWQYF; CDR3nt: TGTGCCAGCAGCAAACAATCCCACAGAGGCACAGGGTCGGTGTGGCAGTACTTC
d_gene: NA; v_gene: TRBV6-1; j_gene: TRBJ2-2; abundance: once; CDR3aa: CASSEWGAGELFF; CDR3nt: TGTGCCAGCAGTGAGTGGGGGGCCGGGGAGCTGTTTTTT
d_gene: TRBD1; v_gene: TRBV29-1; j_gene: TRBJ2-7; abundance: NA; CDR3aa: CSALGTGDSYEQYF; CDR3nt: TGCAGCGCCCTTGGGACAGGGGATTCCTACGAGCAGTACTTC
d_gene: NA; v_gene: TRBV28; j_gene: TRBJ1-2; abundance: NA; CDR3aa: CASSLGLGGYGYTF; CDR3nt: TGTGCCAGCAGTTTAGGTCTCGGGGGTTATGGCTACACCTTC
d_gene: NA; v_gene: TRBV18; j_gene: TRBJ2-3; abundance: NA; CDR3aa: CASSKDNTDTQYF; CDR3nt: TGTGCCAGCTCAAAGGACAACACAGATACGCAGTATTTT
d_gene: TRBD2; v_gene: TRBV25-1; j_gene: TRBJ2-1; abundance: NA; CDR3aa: CASSVTGTSRGNEQFF; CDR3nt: TGTGCCAGCAGTGTTACCGGGACTAGTAGAGGCAATGAGCAGTTCTTC
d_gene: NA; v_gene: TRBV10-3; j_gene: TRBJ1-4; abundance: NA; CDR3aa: CAISEDRTGEKLFF; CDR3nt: TGTGCCATCAGTGAGGACAGGACGGGGGAAAAACTGTTTTTT
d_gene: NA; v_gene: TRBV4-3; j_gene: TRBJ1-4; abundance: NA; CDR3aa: CASSQDLSTVTNEKLFF; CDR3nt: TGCGCCAGCAGCCAAGACCTATCGACAGTAACTAATGAAAAACTGTTTTTT
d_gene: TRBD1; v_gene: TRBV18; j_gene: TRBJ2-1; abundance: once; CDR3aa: CASSALTGENEQFF; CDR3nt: TGTGCCAGCTCAGCCCTCACAGGGGAGAATGAGCAGTTCTTC